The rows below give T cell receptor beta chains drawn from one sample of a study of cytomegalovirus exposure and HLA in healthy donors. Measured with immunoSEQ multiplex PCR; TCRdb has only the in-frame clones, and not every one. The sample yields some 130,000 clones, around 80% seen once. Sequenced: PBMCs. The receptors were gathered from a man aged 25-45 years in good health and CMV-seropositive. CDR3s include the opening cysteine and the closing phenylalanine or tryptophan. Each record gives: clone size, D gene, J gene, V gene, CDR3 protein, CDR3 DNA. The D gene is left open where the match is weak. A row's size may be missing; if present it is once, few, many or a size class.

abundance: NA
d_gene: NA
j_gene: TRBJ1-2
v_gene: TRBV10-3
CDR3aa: CAISDKVEAGYTF
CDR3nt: TGTGCCATCAGTGATAAAGTAGAGGCTGGCTACACCTTC

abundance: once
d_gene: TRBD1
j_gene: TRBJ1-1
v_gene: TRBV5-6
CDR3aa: CASSFGTGWTEAFF
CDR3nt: TGTGCCAGCAGCTTCGGGACAGGGTGGACTGAAGCTTTCTTT

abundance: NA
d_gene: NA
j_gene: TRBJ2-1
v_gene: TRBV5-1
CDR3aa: CASSLELYNEQFF
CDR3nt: TGCGCCAGCAGCTTAGAGTTGTACAATGAGCAGTTCTTC

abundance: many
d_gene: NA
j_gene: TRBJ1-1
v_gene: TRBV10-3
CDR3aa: CAIGQQKNFEAFF
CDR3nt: TGTGCCATCGGGCAACAGAAGAACTTTGAAGCTTTCTTT

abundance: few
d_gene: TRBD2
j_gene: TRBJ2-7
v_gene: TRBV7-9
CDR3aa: CASSSSGGFHYEQYF
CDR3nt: TGTGCCAGCAGCTCTAGCGGCGGATTCCACTACGAGCAGTACTTC

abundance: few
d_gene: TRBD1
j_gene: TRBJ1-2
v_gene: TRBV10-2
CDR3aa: CASSNDRGILDYGYTF
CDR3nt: TGCGCCAGCAGTAACGACAGGGGAATTCTGGACTATGGCTACACCTTC

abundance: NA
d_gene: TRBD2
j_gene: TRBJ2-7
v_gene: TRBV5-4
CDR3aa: CASSLLAGEGYEQYF
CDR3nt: TGTGCCAGCAGCTTACTAGCGGGAGAAGGGTACGAGCAGTACTTC

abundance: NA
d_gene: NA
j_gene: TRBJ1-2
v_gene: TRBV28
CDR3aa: CASSTRWGEEGGYTF
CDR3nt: TGTGCCAGCAGTACCCGATGGGGGGAAGAAGGCGGCTACACCTTC

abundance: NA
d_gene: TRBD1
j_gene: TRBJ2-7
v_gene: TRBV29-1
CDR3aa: CSVEAWTGGGYEQYF
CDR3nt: TGCAGCGTTGAAGCCTGGACAGGGGGGGGATACGAGCAGTACTTC

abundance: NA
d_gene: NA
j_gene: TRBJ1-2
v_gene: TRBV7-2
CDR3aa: CASSLEADYGYTF
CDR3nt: TGTGCCAGCAGCTTAGAGGCGGACTATGGCTACACCTTC

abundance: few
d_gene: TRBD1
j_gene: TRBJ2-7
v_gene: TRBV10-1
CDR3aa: CASGQGKSYEQYF
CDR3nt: TGCGCCAGTGGACAGGGAAAGTCCTACGAGCAGTACTTC

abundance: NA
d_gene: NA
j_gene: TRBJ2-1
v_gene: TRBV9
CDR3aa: CASSVAGTSSYNEQFF
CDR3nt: TGTGCCAGCAGCGTAGCGGGGACTTCCTCCTACAATGAGCAGTTCTTC

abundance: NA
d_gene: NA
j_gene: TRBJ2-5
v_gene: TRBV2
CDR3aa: CASIKTLAPQETQYF
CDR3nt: TGTGCCAGCATCAAGACGCTAGCGCCCCAAGAGACCCAGTACTTC

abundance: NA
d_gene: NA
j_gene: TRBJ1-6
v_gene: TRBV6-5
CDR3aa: CASTRDTRGDEPLHF
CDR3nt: TGTGCCAGCACCCGGGACACGCGGGGGGATGAGCCCCTCCACTTT

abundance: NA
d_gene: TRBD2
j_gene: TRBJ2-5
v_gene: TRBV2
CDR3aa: CASSVGGSGETQYF
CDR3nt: TGTGCCAGCAGTGTCGGGGGGTCAGGGGAGACCCAGTACTTC

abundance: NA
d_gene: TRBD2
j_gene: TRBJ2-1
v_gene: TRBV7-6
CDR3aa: CASSNPGLPNEQFF
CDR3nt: TGTGCCAGCAGCAACCCGGGACTACCCAATGAGCAGTTCTTC

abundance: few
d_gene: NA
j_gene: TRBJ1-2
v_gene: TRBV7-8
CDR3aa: CASSLAFRGVDGYTF
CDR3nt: TGTGCCAGCAGCTTAGCGTTCAGGGGAGTGGATGGCTACACCTTC

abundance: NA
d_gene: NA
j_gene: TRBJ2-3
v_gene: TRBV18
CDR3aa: CASSQTESDTQYF
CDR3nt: TGTGCCAGCTCACAAACTGAATCAGATACGCAGTATTTT

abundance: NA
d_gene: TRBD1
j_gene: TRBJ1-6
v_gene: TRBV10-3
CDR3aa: CAVSQGTDNSPLHF
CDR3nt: TGTGCCGTCTCACAGGGGACGGATAATTCACCCCTCCACTTT

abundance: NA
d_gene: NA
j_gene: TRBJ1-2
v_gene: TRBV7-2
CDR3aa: CASSLDQQGGYTF
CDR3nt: TGTGCCAGCAGCTTAGATCAGCAGGGCGGCTACACCTTC

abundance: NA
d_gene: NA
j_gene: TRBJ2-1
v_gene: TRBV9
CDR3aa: CASSVAGASSLGNEQFF
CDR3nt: TGTGCCAGCAGCGTAGCTGGGGCTTCCTCTTTAGGCAATGAGCAGTTCTTC

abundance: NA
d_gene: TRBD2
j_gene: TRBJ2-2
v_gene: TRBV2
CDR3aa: CASRGTSGASGELFF
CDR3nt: TGTGCCAGCAGGGGGACTAGCGGGGCCTCCGGGGAGCTGTTTTTT

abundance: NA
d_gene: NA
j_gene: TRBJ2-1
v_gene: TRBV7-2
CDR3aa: CASSIRVGGYNEQFF
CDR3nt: TGTGCCAGCAGCATTCGGGTAGGGGGTTACAATGAGCAGTTCTTC

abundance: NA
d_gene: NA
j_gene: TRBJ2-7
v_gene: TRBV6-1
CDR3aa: CASSEWSLAYEQYF
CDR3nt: TGTGCCAGCAGTGAATGGAGTCTCGCCTACGAGCAGTACTTC

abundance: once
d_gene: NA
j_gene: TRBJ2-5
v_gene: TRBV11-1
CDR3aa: CASSQSYRETQYF
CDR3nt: TGTGCCAGCAGCCAATCGTATCGGGAGACCCAGTACTTC

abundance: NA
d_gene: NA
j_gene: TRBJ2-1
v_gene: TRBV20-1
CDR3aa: CSALGLFEQFF
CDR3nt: TGCAGTGCCCTCGGTCTTTTTGAGCAGTTCTTC

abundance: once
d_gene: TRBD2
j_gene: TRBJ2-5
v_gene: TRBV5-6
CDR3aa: CASSPDETSGGQETQYF
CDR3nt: TGTGCCAGCAGCCCAGACGAGACTAGCGGGGGGCAAGAGACCCAGTACTTC

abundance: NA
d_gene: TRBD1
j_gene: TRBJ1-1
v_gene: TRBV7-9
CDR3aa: CASSTWDRGETFF
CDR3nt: TGTGCCAGCAGCACTTGGGACAGGGGTGAGACTTTCTTT

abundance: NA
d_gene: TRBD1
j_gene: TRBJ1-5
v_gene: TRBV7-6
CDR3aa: CASSLGYRGLNQPQHF
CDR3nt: TGTGCCAGCAGCTTAGGTTACAGGGGCTTAAATCAGCCCCAGCATTTT

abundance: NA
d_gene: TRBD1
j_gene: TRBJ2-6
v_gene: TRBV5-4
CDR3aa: CASSQDRAKGANVLTF
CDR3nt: TGTGCCAGCAGCCAGGACAGGGCGAAAGGGGCCAACGTCCTGACTTTC

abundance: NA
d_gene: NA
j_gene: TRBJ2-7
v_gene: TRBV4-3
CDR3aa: CASSQVTGRSEQYF
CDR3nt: TGCGCCAGCAGCCAAGTGACAGGGAGGAGCGAGCAGTACTTC

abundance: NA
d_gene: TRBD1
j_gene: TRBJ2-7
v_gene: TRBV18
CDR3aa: CASSPSGQGTYEQYF
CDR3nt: TGTGCCAGCTCACCCTCGGGACAGGGGACCTACGAGCAGTACTTC

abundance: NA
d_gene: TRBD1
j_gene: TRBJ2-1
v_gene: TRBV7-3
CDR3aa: CASSLTLPGQGYNEQFF
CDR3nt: TGTGCCAGCAGCTTAACACTACCGGGACAGGGTTACAATGAGCAGTTCTTC

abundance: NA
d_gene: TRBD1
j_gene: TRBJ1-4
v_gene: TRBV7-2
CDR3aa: CASSSTGTGYGEKLFF
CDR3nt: TGTGCCAGCAGCTCAACCGGGACAGGGTACGGTGAAAAACTGTTTTTT

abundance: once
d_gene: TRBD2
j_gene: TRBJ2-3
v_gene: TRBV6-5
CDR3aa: CASSYGAGASDTQYF
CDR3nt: TGTGCCAGCAGTTACGGAGCGGGGGCCTCAGATACGCAGTATTTT

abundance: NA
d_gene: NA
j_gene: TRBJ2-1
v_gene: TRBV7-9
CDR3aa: CASSLDGRTSNEQFF
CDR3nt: TGTGCCAGCAGCTTAGACGGGAGAACCTCCAATGAGCAGTTCTTC

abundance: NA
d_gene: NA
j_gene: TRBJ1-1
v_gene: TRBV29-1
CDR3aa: CSAQGNTEAFF
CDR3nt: TGCAGTGCACAGGGGAACACTGAAGCTTTCTTT

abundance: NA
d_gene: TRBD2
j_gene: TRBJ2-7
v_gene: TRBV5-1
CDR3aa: CASSLVSGSTHEQYF
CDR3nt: TGCGCCAGCAGCTTGGTGAGCGGGAGTACGCACGAGCAGTACTTC

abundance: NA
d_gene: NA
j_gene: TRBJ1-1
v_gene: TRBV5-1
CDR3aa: CASSLTDRSSEAFF
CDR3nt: TGCGCCAGCAGCCTTACCGACAGGTCGAGTGAAGCTTTCTTT

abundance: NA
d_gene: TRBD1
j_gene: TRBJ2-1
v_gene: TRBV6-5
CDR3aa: CASSLRTGSHEQFF
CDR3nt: TGTGCCAGCAGTCTTCGGACAGGGTCCCATGAGCAGTTCTTC

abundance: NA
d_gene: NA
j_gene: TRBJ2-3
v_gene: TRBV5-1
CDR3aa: CASSWAGDADTQYF
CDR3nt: TGCGCCAGCAGCTGGGCAGGGGACGCAGATACGCAGTATTTT

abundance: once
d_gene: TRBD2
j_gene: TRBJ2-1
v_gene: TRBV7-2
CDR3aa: CASSAWGGAGPYNEQFF
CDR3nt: TGTGCCAGCAGCGCCTGGGGTGGAGCGGGACCCTACAATGAGCAGTTCTTC

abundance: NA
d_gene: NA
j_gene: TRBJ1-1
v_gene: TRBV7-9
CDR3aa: CASSFTANTEAFF
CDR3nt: TGTGCCAGCAGTTTTACAGCGAACACTGAAGCTTTCTTT

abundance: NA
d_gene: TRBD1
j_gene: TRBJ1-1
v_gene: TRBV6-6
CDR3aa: CASSQKTQGPNTEAFF
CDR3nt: TGTGCCAGCAGCCAAAAAACACAGGGGCCGAACACTGAAGCTTTCTTT

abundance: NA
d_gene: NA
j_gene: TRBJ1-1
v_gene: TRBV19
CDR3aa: CASSTPADRNTEAFF
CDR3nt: TGTGCCAGTAGTACCCCCGCCGACAGAAACACTGAAGCTTTCTTT

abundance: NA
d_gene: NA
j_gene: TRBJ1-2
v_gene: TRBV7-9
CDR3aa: CASSTTSANLNYGYTF
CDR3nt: TGTGCCAGCAGCACGACCAGCGCCAATTTAAACTATGGCTACACCTTC

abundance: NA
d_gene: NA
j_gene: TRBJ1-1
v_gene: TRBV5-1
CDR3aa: CASSLDSNTEAFF
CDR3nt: TGCGCCAGCAGCTTGGACAGCAACACTGAAGCTTTCTTT

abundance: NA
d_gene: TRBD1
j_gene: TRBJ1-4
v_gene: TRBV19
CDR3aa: CASSSGQGSGEKLFF
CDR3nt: TGTGCCAGTAGTTCCGGACAGGGTTCAGGTGAAAAACTGTTTTTT

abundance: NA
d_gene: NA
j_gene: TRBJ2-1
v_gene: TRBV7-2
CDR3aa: CASSLGASAYNEQFF
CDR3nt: TGTGCCAGCAGCTTAGGGGCTAGCGCGTACAATGAGCAGTTCTTC